This T cell receptor beta chain was profiled in a study of PD-L1 blockade in urothelial cancer. At the level of the study: Men with urothelial cancer arising in the bladder made up about 85% of the roughly 29 patients.

Locally advanced or metastatic urothelial carcinoma affected the patients. The CDR3 is 15 amino acids. Germline CDR1 reads LNHDA; CDR2 reads SQIVND (reference sequence). V was cut by 4 bases and J by 3 bases, with 10 bases left in between. TCRdb's copy holds only in-frame clones and misses some; the assay was immunoSEQ multiplex PCR. The sample consists of under 100,000 clones, 82% of them appearing once. The sample consisted of PBMCs, taken around atezolizumab (anti-PD-L1) treatment. This chain connects TRBV19 to TRBJ1-6; D remains unclear. The sequence came from a man between 65 and 85 years old with urothelial cancer. The DNA of the CDR3 is TGTGCCAGTAGTAGACAACTCATCTATAATTCACCCCTCCACTTT. It is translated as CASSRQLIYNSPLHF.